This TCR beta chain was sequenced for a study of blood T cells in healthy people across ages. Next came a second PCR, run for about 7 to 12 cycles, which used a sample-barcoded 5' primer along with a J-beta primer mix. Template switching added a 12-random-nucleotide identifier to every cDNA molecule. TCRdb redid the calling of the 5' RACE reads with MiXCR, one entry per CDR3 protein. The data contain around 1.1 million distinct CDR3 sequences, roughly two fifths of them singletons. All donors came from Russia, were Caucasian and healthy, and spanned ages roughly 6 to 95. Whole-study results and caveats: Because donor CMV status was unknown, expanded clonotype changes were possibly confounded.

This CDR3 has 16 residues. Germline CDR1 SGHRS, CDR2 YFSETQ. Trimming removed 3 bases from V and 11 bases from J; junction bases left unmatched: 14. As to this clonotype: What it binds is unknown.

Sample: blood. This TCR came from a man younger than 35 in good health. The J gene is TRBJ2-5, the V gene TRBV5-1, with TRBD2 identical over 12 bases. The CDR3 reads CASSSMTSGGYNEQYF. In DNA, the CDR3 is TGCGCCAGCAGCTCCATGACTAGCGGGGGATACAATGAGCAGTACTTC. The variable domain in full, with the rest retrieved from reference TRBV5-1 and TRBJ2-5, is KAGVTQTPRYLIKTRGQQVTLSCSPISGHRSVSWYQQTPGQGLQFLFEYFSETQRNKGNFPGRFSGRQFSNSRSEMNVSTLELGDSALYLCASSSMTSGGYNEQYFGPGTRLLVL.